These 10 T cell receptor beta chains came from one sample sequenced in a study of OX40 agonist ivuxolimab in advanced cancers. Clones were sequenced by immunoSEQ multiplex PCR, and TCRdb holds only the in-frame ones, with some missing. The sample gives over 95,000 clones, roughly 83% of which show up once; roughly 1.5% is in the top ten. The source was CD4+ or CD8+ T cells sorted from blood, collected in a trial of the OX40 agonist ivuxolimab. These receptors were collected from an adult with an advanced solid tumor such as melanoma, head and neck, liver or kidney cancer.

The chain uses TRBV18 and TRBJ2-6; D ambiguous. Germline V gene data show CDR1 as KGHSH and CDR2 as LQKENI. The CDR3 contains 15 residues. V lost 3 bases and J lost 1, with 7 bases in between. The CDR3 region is CASSPRISGANVLTF. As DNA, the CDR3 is TGTGCCAGCTCACCTAGGATATCTGGGGCCAACGTCCTGACTTTC.

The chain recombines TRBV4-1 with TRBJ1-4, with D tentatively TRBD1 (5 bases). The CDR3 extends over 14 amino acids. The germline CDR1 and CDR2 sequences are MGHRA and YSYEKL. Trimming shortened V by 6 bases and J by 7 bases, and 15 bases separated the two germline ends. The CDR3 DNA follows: TGCGCCAGCAGTCACGCAGGGACGGGTGAAAAACTGTTTTTT. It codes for CASSHAGTGEKLFF.

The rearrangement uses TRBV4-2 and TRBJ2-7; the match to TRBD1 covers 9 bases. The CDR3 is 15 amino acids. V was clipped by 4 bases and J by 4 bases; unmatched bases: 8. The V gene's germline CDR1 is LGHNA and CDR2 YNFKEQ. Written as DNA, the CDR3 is TGTGCCAGCAGCCGAGGGACAGGGTTGGAATACGAGCAGTACTTC. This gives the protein CASSRGTGLEYEQYF.

The CDR3 reads CASSLPGRNTEAFF. The CDR3 DNA sequence: TGTGCCAGCAGCCTCCCGGGACGCAACACTGAAGCTTTCTTT. The genes are TRBV4-2 and TRBJ1-1; D perhaps matches TRBD1 (5 bases). This CDR3 has 14 residues. The V gene lost 4 bases and the J gene lost 2 bases, with 11 bases spanning the gap. Germline V CDR1 and CDR2: LGHNA, YNFKEQ.

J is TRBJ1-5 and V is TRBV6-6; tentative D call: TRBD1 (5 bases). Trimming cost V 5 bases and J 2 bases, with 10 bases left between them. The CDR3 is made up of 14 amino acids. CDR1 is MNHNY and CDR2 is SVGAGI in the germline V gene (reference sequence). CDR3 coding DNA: TGTGCCAGCAGTCAGGGTTACGGCAATCAGCCCCAGCATTTT. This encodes CASSQGYGNQPQHF.

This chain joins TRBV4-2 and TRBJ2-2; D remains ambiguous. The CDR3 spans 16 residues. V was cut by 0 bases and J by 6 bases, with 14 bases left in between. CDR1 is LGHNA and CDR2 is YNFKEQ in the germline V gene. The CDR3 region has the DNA TGTGCCAGCAGCCAAGACCCTCGACCTGGCGCCGGGGAGCTGTTTTTT. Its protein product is CASSQDPRPGAGELFF.

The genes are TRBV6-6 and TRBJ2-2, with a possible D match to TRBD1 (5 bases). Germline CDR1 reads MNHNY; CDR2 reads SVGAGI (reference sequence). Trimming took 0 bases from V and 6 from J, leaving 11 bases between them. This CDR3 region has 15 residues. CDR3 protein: CASSYSNQGSGELFF. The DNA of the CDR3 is TGTGCCAGCAGTTACTCGAATCAGGGATCCGGGGAGCTGTTTTTT.

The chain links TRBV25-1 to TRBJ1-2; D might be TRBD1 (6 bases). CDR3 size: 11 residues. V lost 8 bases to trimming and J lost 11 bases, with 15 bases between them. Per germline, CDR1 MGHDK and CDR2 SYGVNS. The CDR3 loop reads CASLSRGPYTF. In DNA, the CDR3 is TGTGCCAGCCTAAGCAGGGGCCCGTACACCTTC.

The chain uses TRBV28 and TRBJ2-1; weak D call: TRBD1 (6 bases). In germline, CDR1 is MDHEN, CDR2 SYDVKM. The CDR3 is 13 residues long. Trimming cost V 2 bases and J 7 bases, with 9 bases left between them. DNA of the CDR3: TGTGCCAGCAGTTTACCACAGGGAAATGAGCAGTTCTTC. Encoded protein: CASSLPQGNEQFF.

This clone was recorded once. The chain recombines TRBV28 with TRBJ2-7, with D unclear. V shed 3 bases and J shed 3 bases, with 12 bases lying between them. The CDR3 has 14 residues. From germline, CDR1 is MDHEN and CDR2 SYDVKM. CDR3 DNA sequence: TGTGCCAGCAGTTTGCTTGGCAGAAACTACGAGCAGTACTTC. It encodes CASSLLGRNYEQYF.